This note documents a single T cell receptor beta chain sequence. Its antigen is currently unknown. This CDR3 comprises 15 residues. Germline V gene lookup returns CDR1 LGHDT and CDR2 YNNKEL (reference sequence). V dropped 2 bases and J dropped 6 bases, with 16 bases sitting between them. The time point here: pre-sensitization, week 0. Treatment defined: therapeutic diphenylcyclopropenone sensitization with weekly scalp DPC. Blood draws came before every patch-test application. Using its own MiXCR run on the RACE reads, TCRdb lists one record per CDR3 protein. Of roughly 100,000 distinct CDR3 sequences in the sample, roughly a tenth were seen once. The sample originates from a study of human T cells and chemical hapten exposure. Across the study: The use of 2% DPC on approximately 2 cm by approximately 2 cm of upper inner arm skin constituted sensitization.

Overall study results and limits: No shift was seen in TCRs above 1 in 1000 frequency with DPC sensitization. Significantly more large CDR3 similarity clusters were formed by expanded TCRs than by controls.

The sequencing used whole blood, collected in connection with sensitization to the hapten diphenylcyclopropenone (DPC). This TCR came from a woman aged 55 to 70 with alopecia areata. Some clones in this sample may be carry-over from other donors' samples. The V and J genes are TRBV3-1 and TRBJ1-1, with D possibly matching TRBD1 (5 bases). This CDR3 is CASSQNTVRAAEAFF. In nucleotides, the CDR3 is TGTGCCAGCAGCCAAAATACTGTCAGGGCGGCTGAAGCTTTCTTT.